The 2 T cell receptor beta chains listed next were all sequenced from one sample in a study of naive and memory T cell subsets. Both TRBC1 and TRBC2 were covered by a beta constant-region primer of two equimolar oligonucleotides. The ligated cDNA underwent four PCR rounds using SP2 and nested alpha and beta constant-region primers. TCRdb reprocessed the UMI-ligation and nested PCR reads via MiXCR and lists one record per CDR3 protein. The sample yields over 90,000 distinct CDR3 sequences, about 11% seen once. Study outcomes and limitations: Naive repertoires, especially CD8, held a few larger clonotypes, possibly memory cells re-expressing CD45RA.

Their antigens are not known. Sample: naive CD4+ T cells from blood. These receptor sequences come from a human donor in good health.

This clonotype was picked up a small number of times. The chain joins TRBV11-3 to TRBJ2-5; TRBD1 matches 7 bases. V lost 1 base, J lost 2 bases, and 7 bases stayed unmatched. CDR1 and CDR2 (germline): SGHNT, YENEEA. CDR3 size: 16 residues. As DNA, the CDR3 is TGTGCCAGCAGCTTAGTGGTGAGGACAGGACAAGAGACCCAGTACTTC. Translated, it gives CASSLVVRTGQETQYF.

This clonotype was counted a single time. CDR3 in DNA: TGTGCCAGTAGTCCCCGCCGACTAGCGGGGGGTCGGTACGAGCAGTACTTC. Translation: CASSPRRLAGGRYEQYF. The chain links TRBV19 to TRBJ2-7; 13 nucleotides align to TRBD2. The CDR3 extends over 17 amino acids. The trim removed 5 bases at V and 4 bases at J, leaving 11 bases unmatched. Per the germline V gene, CDR1 is LNHDA and CDR2 is SQIVND (reference sequence).